This T cell receptor (beta chain) is from a study of T cell responses to AZD1222 COVID-19 vaccine. About the research overall: Second-dose recipients at about 4 or about 12 weeks were treated as one pooled group.

Sequenced by immunoSEQ multiplex PCR; TCRdb stores in-frame clones only, minus some. The sample holds roughly 150,000 clones; approximately 90% are singletons and the top ten take 1.1% to 1.5%. Notes on the study in general: Baseline serostatus was positive in only five to seven AZD1222 recipients. There were repertoire samples only from the period after the peak T cell response. Donors were chiefly white British, with a greater number of females, and clonal diversity was perhaps underestimated.

Notes on this clone: Its cognate antigen is unknown.

J was trimmed by 2 bases and V by 2 bases; bases with no gene match: 5. This CDR3 contains 16 residues. Germline loops: CDR1 SGHRS, CDR2 YFSETQ. The sample consisted of peripheral blood, taken on day 0 of AZD1222 vaccination. This receptor was taken from an adult in good health. The chain couples TRBV5-1 to TRBJ1-3, with 9 positions matching TRBD1. The CDR3 is CASSLPGQGTGNTIYF. CDR3 coding DNA: TGCGCCAGCAGCTTACCGGGACAGGGAACTGGAAACACCATATATTTT.